This entry lists 26 T cell receptor beta chains sequenced from one sample in a study of blood T cell repertoires in COVID-19. Sequenced by immunoSEQ multiplex PCR; TCRdb stores in-frame clones only, minus some. Counted here are nearly 350,000 clones, around 91% occurring once; the ten biggest clones make up 2.5% to 4%. Sequenced material: peripheral blood. The receptor set was obtained from a woman between 18 and 29 years old who had recovered from COVID-19.

The gene calls are TRBV4-1 and TRBJ1-1; 7 nucleotides agree with TRBD1. The CDR3 totals 12 residues. After removal of 6 bases from V and 5 bases from J, the junction contained 3 bases not matched to a gene. Germline loops: CDR1 MGHRA, CDR2 YSYEKL. CDR3 coding DNA: TGCGCCAGCAGTGCAGGGGGGACTGAAGCTTTCTTT. Translated, it gives CASSAGGTEAFF.

This clone came up a few times. This chain connects TRBV7-8 to TRBJ2-3; 8 bases fit TRBD2. Germline assignment: CDR1 SGHVS and CDR2 FQNEAQ. With V trimmed by 6 bases and J by 5 bases, 16 bases remained unmatched. The CDR3 covers 17 residues. CDR3: CASSRRGREANEDTQYF. CDR3 nucleotides: TGTGCCAGCAGTCGCAGAGGGCGGGAGGCGAATGAAGATACGCAGTATTTT.

The chain is built from TRBV29-1 and TRBJ2-2; D unclear. Germline V gene lookup returns CDR1 SQVTM and CDR2 ANQGSEA. CDR3 length equals 12 residues. V shed 7 bases and J shed 2 bases, with 8 bases lying between them. CDR3 region: CSALYNTGELFF. CDR3 nucleotides: TGCAGCGCTCTGTATAACACCGGGGAGCTGTTTTTT.

The J gene is TRBJ1-6, the V gene TRBV30; the match to TRBD1 covers 7 bases. The junction had 9 bases not matched to a gene; V was cut back by 4 bases and J by 9 bases. This CDR3 region has 14 residues. Germline lookup yields CDR1 GTSNPN and CDR2 SVGIG (reference sequence). CDR3 nucleotides: TGTGCCTGGAACAGGGGTGGTTTGGGTTCACCCCTCCACTTT. Amino acids: CAWNRGGLGSPLHF. The whole variable domain, remainder taken from reference TRBV30 and TRBJ1-6, is SQTIHQWPATLVQPVGSPLSLECTVEGTSNPNLYWYRQAAGRGLQLLFYSVGIGQISSEVPQNLSASRPQDRQFILSSKKLLLSDSGFYLCAWNRGGLGSPLHFGNGTRLTVT.

The chain couples TRBV27 to TRBJ1-2; D gene uncertain. CDR3 length equals 13 residues. The V end lost 6 bases, the J end lost 5 bases, and 13 bases lay between the germline ends. Germline CDR1 MNHEY, CDR2 SMNVEV (reference sequence). The CDR3 DNA reads TGTGCCAGCAGCCCCGCTCCGGGGTATGGCTACACCTTC. Translating gives CASSPAPGYGYTF.

The chain uses TRBV27 and TRBJ1-5; no definite D call. Germline-derived CDR1 and CDR2 are MNHEY and SMNVEV (reference sequence). Trimming removed 5 bases at V and 0 bases at J, with 8 bases between. This CDR3 has 14 amino acids. CDR3 sequence reads: CASSPLSSNQPQHF. The CDR3 nucleotides are TGTGCCAGCAGTCCCCTCAGTAGCAATCAGCCCCAGCATTTT.

The rearrangement links TRBV5-1 to TRBJ1-2, with D maybe TRBD1 (5 bases). V lost 4 bases, J lost 4 bases, and 23 bases lay in between. Germline CDR1 and CDR2: SGHRS and YFSETQ. The CDR3 has 17 residues. The CDR3 nucleotides read TGCGCCAGCAGCCCAACGGGGGGGATCGACCCGCTCTATGGCTACACCTTC. It yields the protein CASSPTGGIDPLYGYTF.

On this clone: Germline and junction disagree at one end, which may indicate a read error. The rearrangement uses TRBV6-2 or TRBV6-3 and TRBJ2-4; the D is unclear. CDR3 length equals 13 residues. Germline CDR1 is MNHEY and CDR2 is SVGEGT. The CDR3 DNA reads as TGTGCCAGCAGTTACGATGGTTTCAGGCCCCTTCGGTTC. This codes for CASSYDGFRPLRF.

This sequence joins TRBV6-2 or TRBV6-3 and TRBJ2-3; TRBD1 might be the D (5 bases). The CDR3 loop spans 12 amino acids. Trimming stripped 6 bases from V and 10 bases from J, with 14 bases between. The germline gives CDR1 MNHEY, CDR2 SVGEGT. CDR3: CASSSPTRAQYF. Here the CDR3 DNA reads TGTGCCAGCAGCTCCCCCACCAGGGCGCAGTATTTT.

This chain connects TRBV6-2 or TRBV6-3 to TRBJ1-5; D uncertain. Germline V CDR1 and CDR2: MNHEY, SVGEGT. This CDR3 region has 16 residues. The V end lost 2 bases, the J end lost 6 bases, and 17 bases lay between the germline ends. In nucleotides, the CDR3 is TGTGCCAGCAGTTACCGTACTGGGCGGGTCTTTCAGCCCCAGCATTTT. Encoded protein: CASSYRTGRVFQPQHF.

The sample holds one count of this clone. The V gene is TRBV30, the J gene TRBJ1-1; no firm D call. Germline-derived CDR1 and CDR2 are GTSNPN and SVGIG (reference sequence). V lost 0 bases to trimming and J lost 5 bases, with 4 bases between them. This CDR3 region has 11 residues. CDR3 region: CAWSVQTEAFF. CDR3 in DNA: TGTGCCTGGAGTGTACAGACTGAAGCTTTCTTT.

The chain employs TRBV7-2 and TRBJ1-4; 7 positions agree with TRBD1. The V segment lost 3 bases and the J segment 5 bases; nucleotides outside the gene matches: 3. In germline, CDR1 is SGHTA, CDR2 FQGNSA. The CDR3 covers 14 residues. The CDR3 nucleotides read TGTGCCAGCAGCTTTTTACAGGGGAATGAAAAACTGTTTTTT. This translates into CASSFLQGNEKLFF. Variable domain in full (rest from reference TRBV7-2 and TRBJ1-4): GAGVSQSPSNKVTEKGKDVELRCDPISGHTALYWYRQSLGQGLEFLIYFQGNSAPDKSGLPSDRFSAERTGGSVSTLTIQRTQQEDSAVYLCASSFLQGNEKLFFGSGTQLSVL.

The J gene is TRBJ2-1, the V gene TRBV4-3; TRBD2 matches 8 bases. This CDR3 contains 15 residues. Trimming took 2 bases from V and 1 from J; bases not matched to a gene: 1. CDR1 is LGHNA and CDR2 is YSLEER in the germline V gene. The CDR3 protein is CASSQLAGSYNEQFF. The CDR3 DNA is TGCGCCAGCAGCCAATTAGCGGGGTCCTACAATGAGCAGTTCTTC.

V usage is TRBV7-8 and J usage is TRBJ1-1, with no clear D. Germline values: CDR1 SGHVS, CDR2 FQNEAQ. The CDR3 loop spans 13 amino acids. Trimming pared 0 bases from V and 7 bases from J, leaving 9 bases between. Written as DNA, the CDR3 is TGTGCCAGCAGCTTAGCCGCGGCACTTGAAGCTTTCTTT. Protein: CASSLAAALEAFF.

This chain uses TRBV11-2 with TRBJ2-5, with 11 bases aligning to TRBD2. CDR1 and CDR2 from the germline V gene are SGHAT and FQNNGV. This CDR3 has 15 amino acids. V lost 5 bases to trimming and J lost 3 bases; unmatched junction nucleotides: 5. The CDR3 here is CASSPTSGGEETQYF. In DNA, the CDR3 is TGTGCCAGCAGCCCAACTAGCGGGGGTGAAGAGACCCAGTACTTC.

The chain has TRBV13 and TRBJ2-1, with 7 nucleotides matching TRBD2. Germline V gene sequence: CDR1 PRHDT, CDR2 FYEKMQ (reference sequence). This CDR3 region has 15 residues. Trimming removed 0 bases from V and 4 bases from J; junction bases left unmatched: 3. CDR3 bases: TGTGCCAGCAGCTTAGGCGGCGGGAGATACAATGAGCAGTTCTTC. Translation: CASSLGGGRYNEQFF.

The chain is built from TRBV9 and TRBJ1-2; 7 nucleotides agree with TRBD1. The germline V gene encodes CDR1 SGDLS and CDR2 YYNGEE. The CDR3 is made up of 15 amino acids. Unmatched junction bases numbered 9, after V lost 3 bases and J lost 4 bases. CDR3 loop: CASSDPRDRPYGYTF. The CDR3 DNA is TGTGCCAGCAGCGACCCCCGGGACAGACCCTATGGCTACACCTTC.

This clone showed up just once. The J gene is TRBJ1-4, the V gene TRBV4-3; TRBD1 agrees at 8 bases. Germline CDR1 reads LGHNA; CDR2 reads YSLEER. V was pared by 4 bases and J by 2 bases, with 3 bases of the junction left unmatched. There are 15 residues in the CDR3. In DNA form, the CDR3 reads TGCGCCAGCAGCCGTAGGACAGGGACTAATGAAAAACTGTTTTTT. Translation gives CASSRRTGTNEKLFF.

The chain is built from TRBV15 and TRBJ1-3; D ambiguous. The germline CDR1 and CDR2 sequences are LNHNV and YYDKDF (reference sequence). The CDR3 contains 16 residues. V was shortened by 1 base and J by 2 bases, with 12 bases between the two germline ends. DNA for the CDR3: TGTGCCACCAGCAGAGGCACCATTGAGGCTGGAAACACCATATATTTT. Residues: CATSRGTIEAGNTIYF.

This clone showed up just once. The chain couples TRBV11-2 to TRBJ2-1, with 8 bases matching TRBD2. Germline CDR1 reads SGHAT; CDR2 reads FQNNGV. This CDR3 has 15 residues. V was clipped by 6 bases and J by 7 bases; unmatched bases: 11. The CDR3 spells CASRTLAGRFNEQFF. DNA of the CDR3: TGTGCCAGCAGGACCCTAGCGGGTAGGTTTAATGAGCAGTTCTTC.

The chain joins TRBV4-1 to TRBJ1-5; 8 bases fit TRBD1. The CDR3 spans 17 residues. Germline V gives CDR1 MGHRA, CDR2 YSYEKL. Unmatched junction bases numbered 8, after V lost 2 bases and J lost 2 bases. The CDR3 loop reads CASSQSPTGVGNQPQHF. CDR3 sequence (DNA): TGCGCCAGCAGCCAATCCCCGACAGGGGTTGGCAATCAGCCCCAGCATTTT.

The J gene is TRBJ1-2, the V gene TRBV24-1, with 8 positions matching TRBD1. This CDR3 comprises 16 residues. V lost 2 bases and J lost 7; bases outside the gene matches: 11. The V gene's germline CDR1 is KGHDR and CDR2 SFDVKD. Here the CDR3 DNA reads TGTGCCACCAGTGATTCGGAGACAGGGGATACGGGTGGCTACACCTTC. It yields the protein CATSDSETGDTGGYTF.

This CDR3 is CASSLSQGYEQFF. The CDR3 DNA is TGTGCCAGCAGCTTATCACAGGGCTATGAGCAGTTCTTC. The rearrangement joins TRBV5-4 to TRBJ2-1; tentative D call: TRBD1 (6 bases). V was pared by 2 bases and J by 8 bases, with 11 bases between. The V gene's germline CDR1 is SGHNT and CDR2 YYREEE (reference sequence). This CDR3 region has 13 residues.

The rearrangement uses TRBV6-6 and TRBJ2-1; perhaps TRBD1 as D (5 bases). V lost 0 bases to trimming and J lost 2 bases, with 11 bases between them. The CDR3 is 16 residues long. CDR1 and CDR2 (germline): MNHNY, SVGAGI (reference sequence). The CDR3 DNA reads as TGTGCCAGCAGTTACTCGATAAGGGGCACCTACAATGAGCAGTTCTTC. Translation: CASSYSIRGTYNEQFF.

This sequence joins TRBV27 and TRBJ2-5; D might be TRBD1 (5 bases). V dropped 0 bases and J dropped 5 bases, with 13 bases sitting between them. The germline gives CDR1 MNHEY, CDR2 SMNVEV (reference sequence). The CDR3 covers 15 residues. The CDR3: CASSLSLDSYETQYF. The CDR3 DNA reads TGTGCCAGCAGTTTATCTTTAGACAGCTACGAGACCCAGTACTTC.

The chain combines TRBV27 with TRBJ1-1, with TRBD1 matching over 9 bases. Germline V lookup: CDR1 MNHEY, CDR2 SMNVEV (reference sequence). J was trimmed by 4 bases and V by 3 bases; bases with no gene match: 0. The CDR3 consists of 13 residues. The CDR3 sequence is CASSLDRGTEAFF. In DNA form, the CDR3 reads TGTGCCAGCAGTTTGGACAGGGGCACTGAAGCTTTCTTT.